The rows below give T cell receptor beta chains drawn from one sample of a study of T cells after yellow fever vaccination. From the 5' RACE reads, TCRdb called clonotypes with MiXCR, one entry per CDR3 protein. The repertoire holds about 580,000 distinct CDR3 sequences, with about a sixth as singletons. The sample in question was PBMCs, obtained about 5 days after the first yellow fever vaccination. Receptor source: a man younger than 35 who received the YFV17D yellow fever vaccine. Each CDR3 is given with its conserved first and last residue. A D gene is named only where the DNA matches it firmly. Size is omitted from some rows. Given values are once, few, many or a class for expanded clones.

CDR3 DNA	CDR3 protein	clone size	V gene	J gene	D gene
TGTGCCAGCAGCTCCAGACTAGCGGGCCCGACAGATACGCAGTATTTT	CASSSRLAGPTDTQYF	-	TRBV11-2	TRBJ2-3	TRBD2
TGCAGTGCTTTAGCGGGGGGCCCGGTCGATGAGCAGTTCTTC	CSALAGGPVDEQFF	-	TRBV20-1	TRBJ2-1	TRBD2
TGCGCCAGCAGCTCTGACAGACTATACAATGAGCAGTTCTTC	CASSSDRLYNEQFF	-	TRBV5-1	TRBJ2-1	-
TGTGCCAGCAGCTTAGGACGTGGACGTTCGGAAGGTTCACCCCTCCACTTT	CASSLGRGRSEGSPLHF	few	TRBV7-2	TRBJ1-6	-
TGTGCCACTTCTAGCGGGGGACAAGAGACCCAGTACTTC	CATSSGGQETQYF	-	TRBV15	TRBJ2-5	TRBD2
TGTGCCAGCAGCCAACGGGCGAATCCGTATGGCTACACCTTC	CASSQRANPYGYTF	-	TRBV3-1	TRBJ1-2	-
TGCGCCAGCAGCTTGGAGTGGGGTGACCCGGGGGGCTACACCTTC	CASSLEWGDPGGYTF	-	TRBV5-1	TRBJ1-2	-
TGTGCCAGCAGTTACCTGGCGGGTAGCGGGGGGCCAGATACGCAGTATTTT	CASSYLAGSGGPDTQYF	few	TRBV6-5	TRBJ2-3	TRBD2
TGTGCCAGCACCGAGGAGGGGTGGAGCAACTACGAGCAGTACTTC	CASTEEGWSNYEQYF	few	TRBV6-5	TRBJ2-7	-
TGTGCCAGCAGCCAAGACAACAGACAAGAGACCCAGTACTTC	CASSQDNRQETQYF	-	TRBV4-2	TRBJ2-5	-
TGTGCCAGCAGCCCCGGGGTCTCTGGGGCCAACGTCCTGACTTTC	CASSPGVSGANVLTF	-	TRBV5-6	TRBJ2-6	-
TGTGCCAGCAGCGCTCACGGGGGGACTGAAGCTTTCTTT	CASSAHGGTEAFF	-	TRBV7-2	TRBJ1-1	-
TGTGCCAGTAGTGCCCCTGGACAGGGGGCCCTATTGGAGCAGTACTTC	CASSAPGQGALLEQYF	-	TRBV19	TRBJ2-7	TRBD1
TGTGCCAGCAGTCAGGGGAAGCCTCACGACTTT	CASSQGKPHDF	few	TRBV27	TRBJ1-6	-
TGTGCCAGCAGCTACAGCGTTTCATATGGCTACACCTTC	CASSYSVSYGYTF	-	TRBV7-3	TRBJ1-2	-
TGCGCCAGCAGCTCCCGGGACACCGATGAAAAACTGTTTTTT	CASSSRDTDEKLFF	many	TRBV5-1	TRBJ1-4	-
TGCGCCAGCAGCTTTACAGGGAACTATGGCTACACCTTC	CASSFTGNYGYTF	many	TRBV5-1	TRBJ1-2	-